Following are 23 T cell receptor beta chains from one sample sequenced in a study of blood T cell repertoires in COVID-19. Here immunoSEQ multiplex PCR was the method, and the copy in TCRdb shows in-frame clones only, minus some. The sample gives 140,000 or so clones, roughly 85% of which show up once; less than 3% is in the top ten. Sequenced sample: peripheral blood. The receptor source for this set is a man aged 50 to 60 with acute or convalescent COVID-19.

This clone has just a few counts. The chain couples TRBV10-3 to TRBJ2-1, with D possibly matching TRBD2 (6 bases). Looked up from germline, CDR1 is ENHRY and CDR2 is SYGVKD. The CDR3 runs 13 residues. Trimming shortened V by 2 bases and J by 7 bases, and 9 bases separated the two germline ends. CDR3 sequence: CAISETLANEQFF. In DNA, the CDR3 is TGTGCCATCAGTGAGACCCTAGCGAATGAGCAGTTCTTC.

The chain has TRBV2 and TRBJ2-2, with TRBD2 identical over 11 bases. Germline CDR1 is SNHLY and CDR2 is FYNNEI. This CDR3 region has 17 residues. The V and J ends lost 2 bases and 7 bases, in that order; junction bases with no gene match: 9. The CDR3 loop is CASSESLAGGGIGELFF. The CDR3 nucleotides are TGTGCCAGCAGTGAAAGCCTAGCGGGGGGCGGTATCGGGGAGCTGTTTTTT.

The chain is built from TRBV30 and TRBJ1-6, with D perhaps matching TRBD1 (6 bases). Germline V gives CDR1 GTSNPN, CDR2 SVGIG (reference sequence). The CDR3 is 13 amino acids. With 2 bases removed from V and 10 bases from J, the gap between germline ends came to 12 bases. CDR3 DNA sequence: TGTGCCTGGAGTCTACAGGGAGAATCACCCCTCCACTTT. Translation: CAWSLQGESPLHF.

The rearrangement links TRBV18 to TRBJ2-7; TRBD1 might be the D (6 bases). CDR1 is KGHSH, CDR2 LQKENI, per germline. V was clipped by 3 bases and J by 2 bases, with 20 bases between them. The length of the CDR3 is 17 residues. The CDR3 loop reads CASSPGAGHTVPYEQYF. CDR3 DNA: TGTGCCAGCTCACCGGGGGCAGGGCATACGGTACCCTACGAGCAGTACTTC.

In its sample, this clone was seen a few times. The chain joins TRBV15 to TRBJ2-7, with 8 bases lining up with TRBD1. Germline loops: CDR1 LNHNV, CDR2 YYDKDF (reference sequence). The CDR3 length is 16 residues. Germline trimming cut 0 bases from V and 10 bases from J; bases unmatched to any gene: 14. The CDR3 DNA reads TGTGCCACCAGCAGAGAAACACAGACACGGGACAGGAATCAGTACTTC. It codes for CATSRETQTRDRNQYF.

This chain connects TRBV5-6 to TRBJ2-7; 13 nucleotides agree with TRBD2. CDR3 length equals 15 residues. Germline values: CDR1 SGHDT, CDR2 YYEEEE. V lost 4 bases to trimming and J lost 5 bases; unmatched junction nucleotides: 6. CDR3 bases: TGTGCCAGCAGCAAGCCGGGACTAGCGGGAAACGAGCAGTACTTC. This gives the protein CASSKPGLAGNEQYF.

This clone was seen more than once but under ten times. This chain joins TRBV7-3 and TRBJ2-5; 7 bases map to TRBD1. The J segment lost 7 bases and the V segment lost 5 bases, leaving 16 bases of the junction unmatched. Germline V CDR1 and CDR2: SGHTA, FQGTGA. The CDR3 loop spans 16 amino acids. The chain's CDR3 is CASSQFLPGTVGTQYF. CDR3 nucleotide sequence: TGTGCCAGCAGCCAATTCTTACCCGGGACAGTGGGGACCCAGTACTTC.

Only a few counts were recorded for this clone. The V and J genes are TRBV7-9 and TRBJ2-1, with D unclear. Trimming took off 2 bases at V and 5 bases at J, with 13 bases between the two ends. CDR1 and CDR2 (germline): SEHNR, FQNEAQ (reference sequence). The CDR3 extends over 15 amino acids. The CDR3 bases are TGTGCCAGCAGCTTAAAGGAGACCCTAAACAATGAGCAGTTCTTC. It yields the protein CASSLKETLNNEQFF.

This chain's CDR3 is CASSFGLAGGNNEQFF. The CDR3 nucleotides read TGTGCCAGCAGCTTTGGCCTAGCGGGAGGGAACAATGAGCAGTTCTTC. The chain joins TRBV7-2 to TRBJ2-1; 12 nucleotides match TRBD2. After removal of 3 bases from V and 5 bases from J, the junction contained 5 bases not matched to a gene. This CDR3 has 16 residues. CDR1 SGHTA and CDR2 FQGNSA come from the germline V gene.

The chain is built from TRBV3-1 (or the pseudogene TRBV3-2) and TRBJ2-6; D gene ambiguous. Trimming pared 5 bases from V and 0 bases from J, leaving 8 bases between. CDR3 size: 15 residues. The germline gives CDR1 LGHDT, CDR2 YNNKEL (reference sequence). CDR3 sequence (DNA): TGTGCCAGCAGCGTAGTCAACTCTGGGGCCAACGTCCTGACTTTC. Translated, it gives CASSVVNSGANVLTF.

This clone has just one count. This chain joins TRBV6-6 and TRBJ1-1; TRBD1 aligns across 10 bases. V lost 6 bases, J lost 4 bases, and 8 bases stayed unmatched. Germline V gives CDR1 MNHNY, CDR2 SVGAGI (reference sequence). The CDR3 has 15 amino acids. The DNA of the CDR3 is TGTGCCAGCAGCAAATCCGGGACAGGGGTCACTGAAGCTTTCTTT. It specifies CASSKSGTGVTEAFF.

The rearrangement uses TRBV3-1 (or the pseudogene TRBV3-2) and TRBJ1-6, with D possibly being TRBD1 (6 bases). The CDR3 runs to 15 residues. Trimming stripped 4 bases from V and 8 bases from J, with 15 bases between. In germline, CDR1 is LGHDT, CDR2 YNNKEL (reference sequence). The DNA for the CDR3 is TGTGCCAGCAGCCCATCCTCAGGGGCCGATTCACCCCTCCACTTT. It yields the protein CASSPSSGADSPLHF.

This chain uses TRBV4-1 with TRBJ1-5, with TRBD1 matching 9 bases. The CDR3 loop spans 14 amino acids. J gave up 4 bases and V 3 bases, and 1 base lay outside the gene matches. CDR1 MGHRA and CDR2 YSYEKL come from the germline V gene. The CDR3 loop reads CASSQGTGNQPQHF. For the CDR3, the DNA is TGCGCCAGCAGCCAGGGGACAGGGAATCAGCCCCAGCATTTT.

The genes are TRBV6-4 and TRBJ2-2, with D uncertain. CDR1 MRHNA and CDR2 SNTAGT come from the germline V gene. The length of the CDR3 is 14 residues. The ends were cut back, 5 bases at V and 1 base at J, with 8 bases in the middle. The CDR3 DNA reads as TGTGCCAGCAGTTTAACCGGGAACACCGGGGAGCTGTTTTTT. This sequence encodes CASSLTGNTGELFF.

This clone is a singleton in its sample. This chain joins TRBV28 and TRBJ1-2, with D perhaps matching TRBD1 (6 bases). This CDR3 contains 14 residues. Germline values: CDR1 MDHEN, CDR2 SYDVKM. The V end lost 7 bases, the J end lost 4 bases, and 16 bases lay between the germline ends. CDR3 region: CASTWGGGLYGYTF. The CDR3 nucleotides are TGTGCCAGCACCTGGGGAGGGGGGCTCTATGGCTACACCTTC.

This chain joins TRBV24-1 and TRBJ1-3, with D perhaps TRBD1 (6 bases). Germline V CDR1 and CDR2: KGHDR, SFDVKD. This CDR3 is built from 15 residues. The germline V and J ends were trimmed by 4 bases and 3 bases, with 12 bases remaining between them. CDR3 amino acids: CATSDPGTSGNTIYF. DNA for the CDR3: TGTGCCACCAGTGACCCCGGGACAAGTGGAAACACCATATATTTT.

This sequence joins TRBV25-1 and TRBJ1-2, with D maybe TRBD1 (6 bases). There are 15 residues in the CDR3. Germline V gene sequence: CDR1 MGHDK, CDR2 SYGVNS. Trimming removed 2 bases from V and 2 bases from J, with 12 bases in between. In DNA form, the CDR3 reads TGTGCCAGCAGTGAAACCGCGACAGGAAACTATGGCTACACCTTC. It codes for CASSETATGNYGYTF.

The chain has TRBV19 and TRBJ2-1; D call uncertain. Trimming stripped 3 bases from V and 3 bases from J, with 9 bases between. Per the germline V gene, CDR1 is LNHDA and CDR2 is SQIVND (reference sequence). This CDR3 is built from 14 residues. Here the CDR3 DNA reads TGTGCCAGTAGTATTCCGTTCGTCTACAATGAGCAGTTCTTC. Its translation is CASSIPFVYNEQFF.

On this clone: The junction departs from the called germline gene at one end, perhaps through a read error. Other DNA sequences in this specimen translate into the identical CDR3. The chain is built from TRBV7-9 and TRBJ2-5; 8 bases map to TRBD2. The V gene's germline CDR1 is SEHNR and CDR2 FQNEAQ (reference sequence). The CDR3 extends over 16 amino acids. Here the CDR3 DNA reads TGTGCCAGTAGCTTATTTTGGACTAGCCTACAAGAGACCCAGTACTTC. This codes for CASSLFWTSLQETQYF.

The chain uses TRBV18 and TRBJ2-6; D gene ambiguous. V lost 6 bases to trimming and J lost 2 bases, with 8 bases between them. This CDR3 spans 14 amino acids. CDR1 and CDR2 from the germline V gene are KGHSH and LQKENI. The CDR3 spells CASSPSPGANVLTF. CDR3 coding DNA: TGTGCCAGCTCTCCCTCCCCTGGGGCCAACGTCCTGACTTTC.

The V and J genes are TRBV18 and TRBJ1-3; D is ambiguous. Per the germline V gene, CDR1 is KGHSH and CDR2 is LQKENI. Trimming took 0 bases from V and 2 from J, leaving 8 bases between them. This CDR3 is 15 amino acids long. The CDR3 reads CASSPPGGTGNTIYF. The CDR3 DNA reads TGTGCCAGCTCACCACCGGGAGGAACTGGAAACACCATATATTTT.

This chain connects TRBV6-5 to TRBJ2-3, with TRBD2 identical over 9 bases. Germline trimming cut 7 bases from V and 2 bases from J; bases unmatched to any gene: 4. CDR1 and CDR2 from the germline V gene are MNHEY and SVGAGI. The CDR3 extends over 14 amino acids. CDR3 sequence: CASKLAGDTDTQYF. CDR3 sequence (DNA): TGTGCCAGCAAATTAGCGGGGGACACAGATACGCAGTATTTT.

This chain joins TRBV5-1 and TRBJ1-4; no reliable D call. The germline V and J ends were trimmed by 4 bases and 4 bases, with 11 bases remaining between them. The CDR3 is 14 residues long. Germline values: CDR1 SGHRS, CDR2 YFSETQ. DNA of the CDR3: TGCGCCAGCAGCCCGGTGGGCATTAATGAAAAACTGTTTTTT. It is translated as CASSPVGINEKLFF.